Following are 18 T cell receptor beta chains from one sample sequenced in a study of regulatory T cells in long-lasting Graves disease. Building of the TCR beta libraries involved iRepertoire HTBI primers and Arm-PCR of CDR3 regions. TCRdb reprocessed the multiplex PCR reads via MiXCR and lists one record per CDR3 protein. In the table there are 200,000 to 250,000 distinct CDR3 sequences, roughly 20% of which are singletons. Time point described: newly diagnosed GD, antithyroid drugs for less than 3 months. RNA from PBMCs was the source of the TCR library. The same data also went into a second study, on T cells in Graves' hyperthyroidism and ophthalmopathy.

Material: peripheral blood mononuclear cells (PBMCs), obtained at new diagnosis, from a patient treated with antithyroid drugs. The receptors shown here come from a woman aged 25 to 39 with Graves disease.

This clonotype was counted ten times or more. The chain recombines TRBV25-1 with TRBJ1-1; maybe TRBD1 (6 bases). There are 13 residues in the CDR3. Germline-derived CDR1 and CDR2 are MGHDK and SYGVNS. V gave up 3 bases and J gave up 11 bases, with 16 bases separating them. CDR3 sequence: CASSDYLQGRAFF. DNA for the CDR3: TGTGCCAGCAGTGATTACCTACAGGGAAGGGCTTTCTTT.

The genes are TRBV11-2 and TRBJ1-6; 7 nucleotides align to TRBD1. The J segment lost 7 bases and the V segment lost 5 bases, leaving 11 bases of the junction unmatched. The CDR3 sequence is 16 residues long. Germline V gene lookup returns CDR1 SGHAT and CDR2 FQNNGV. CDR3 sequence: CASSLRQGLGNSPLHF. The DNA of the CDR3 is TGTGCCAGCAGCCTCCGACAGGGACTTGGAAATTCACCCCTCCACTTT.

This chain connects TRBV3-1 to TRBJ2-3; possibly TRBD2 for D (6 bases). The CDR3 sequence is 17 residues long. V lost 2 bases to trimming and J lost 0 bases, with 15 bases between them. In germline, CDR1 is LGHDT, CDR2 YNNKEL (reference sequence). The CDR3 sequence is CASSQPAAGGSTDTQYF. The DNA of the CDR3 is TGTGCCAGCAGCCAACCCGCCGCCGGGGGTAGCACAGATACGCAGTATTTT.

This clonotype was observed at least ten times. The chain links TRBV30 to TRBJ1-1; D gene uncertain. Germline CDR1 and CDR2: GTSNPN and SVGIG (reference sequence). The germline V and J ends were trimmed by 7 bases and 8 bases, with 29 bases remaining between them. The CDR3 consists of 16 residues. The CDR3 is CASTVLRWPYYGEAFF. The DNA for the CDR3 is TGTGCCTCCACTGTCTTAAGGTGGCCATACTACGGCGAAGCTTTCTTT.

The chain has TRBV2 and TRBJ2-3, with 11 nucleotides matching TRBD2. The CDR3 contains 17 residues. Germline V CDR1 and CDR2: SNHLY, FYNNEI. V lost 0 bases, J lost 1 base, and 3 bases stayed unmatched. The CDR3 region is CASSEAVLAGGTDTQYF. CDR3 coding DNA: TGTGCCAGCAGTGAAGCTGTACTAGCGGGGGGCACAGATACGCAGTATTTT.

Many counts were recorded for this clonotype. The chain uses TRBV20-1 and TRBJ2-7; maybe TRBD2 (6 bases). The CDR3 runs 15 residues. CDR1 and CDR2 from the germline V gene are DFQATT and SNEGSKA (reference sequence). The V end was cut by 3 bases, the J end by 4 bases, with 19 bases between. The CDR3 nucleotides read TGCAGTGCTAGGCCGCGGGGCGGGGACCATTACGAGCAGTACTTC. This translates into CSARPRGGDHYEQYF.

This clonotype was counted many times. The rearrangement joins TRBV7-9 to TRBJ1-1; 8 positions match TRBD1. The CDR3 runs 15 residues. The germline V gene has CDR1 SEHNR and CDR2 FQNEAQ (reference sequence). Trimming removed 7 bases from V and 1 base from J; junction bases left unmatched: 8. The CDR3 DNA reads TGTGCCAGCATCCAATCCGGGACAGGGAACACTGAAGCTTTCTTT. Its protein product is CASIQSGTGNTEAFF.

This clonotype has ten or more counts. J is TRBJ1-5 and V is TRBV19, with D perhaps matching TRBD1 (6 bases). Trimming left V 8 bases short and J 3 bases short, with 17 bases between. Germline V gives CDR1 LNHDA, CDR2 SQIVND (reference sequence). The length of the CDR3 is 15 residues. DNA for the CDR3: TGTGCCAGTGTGGTGGGGGGCGCGTCCAATCAGCCCCAGCATTTT. Its translation: CASVVGGASNQPQHF.

Many counts were recorded for this clonotype. The J gene is TRBJ1-6, the V gene TRBV6-1; 10 bases map to TRBD1. Germline assignment: CDR1 MNHNS and CDR2 SASEGT. V trimming: 6 bases; J trimming: 8 bases; junction bases outside the gene matches: 4. The CDR3 is 14 amino acids. The CDR3 coding sequence is TGTGCCAGCAGGCGGGACAGGGGAGATTCACCCCTCCACTTT. Translated, it gives CASRRDRGDSPLHF.

This clonotype was observed at least ten times. The chain is built from TRBV28 and TRBJ1-3; 7 nucleotides line up with TRBD1. V was clipped by 6 bases and J by 0 bases; unmatched bases: 14. The V gene's germline CDR1 is MDHEN and CDR2 SYDVKM. The length of the CDR3 is 18 residues. CDR3 bases: TGTGCCAGCAGCGAGCGCCAGTGGACAGGAGTCTCTGGAAACACCATATATTTT. As protein: CASSERQWTGVSGNTIYF.

This clonotype has ten or more counts. The chain joins TRBV5-1 to TRBJ2-5; 7 bases match TRBD1. Germline V CDR1 and CDR2: SGHRS, YFSETQ. This CDR3 region has 17 residues. Trimming cost V 3 bases and J 5 bases; bases outside gene matches: 16. CDR3 sequence: CASSSGWTQGKQETQYF. The CDR3 nucleotides read TGCGCCAGCAGCTCGGGTTGGACACAGGGGAAGCAGGAGACCCAGTACTTC.

A remark on this clonotype: This CDR3 fails to terminate in the conserved phenylalanine or tryptophan, so it likely reflects a read error. The DNA is omitted, as the CDR3 cannot be located on it reliably, and the CDR3 follows TCRdb's listing. The J gene is TRBJ1-1, the V gene TRBV7-3; the DNA was not compared with TRBD1, the D call given in the table. From germline, CDR1 is SGHTA and CDR2 FQGTGA. The CDR3 numbers 17 amino acids, ends counted. CDR3 loop: CASSLKGQGRENTEASL.

The chain couples TRBV27 to TRBJ1-5, with D possibly TRBD1 on 5 matching bases. Germline values: CDR1 MNHEY, CDR2 SMNVEV (reference sequence). The CDR3 consists of 15 residues. V gave up 5 bases and J gave up 6 bases, with 17 bases separating them. The CDR3 is CASSGGRGRGQPQHF. DNA of the CDR3: TGTGCCAGCAGTGGGGGGAGGGGCCGGGGTCAGCCCCAGCATTTT.

This clonotype occurred many times. V usage is TRBV11-3 and J usage is TRBJ1-1; D remains unclear. The CDR3 is made up of 14 amino acids. Per the germline V gene, CDR1 is SGHNT and CDR2 is YENEEA. V shed 3 bases and J shed 3 bases, with 11 bases lying between them. The CDR3 protein is CASSFFASHTEAFF. The CDR3 nucleotides are TGTGCCAGCAGCTTTTTCGCTTCACACACTGAAGCTTTCTTT.

The table lists this clonotype with a few counts. A junction boundary mismatches the germline segment, possibly from a read error. The chain joins TRBV25-1 to TRBJ1-1, with no clear D. Germline CDR1 is MGHDK and CDR2 is SYGVNS. There are 13 residues in the CDR3. CDR3 nucleotides: TGTGCCAGCAGTGAAAAACACACCCCTTTCTTTCTATTT. This translates into CASSEKHTPFFLF.

This clonotype came up many times. The chain recombines TRBV3-1 with TRBJ2-3; D is perhaps TRBD2 (6 bases). The CDR3 loop spans 15 amino acids. V dropped 1 base and J dropped 0 bases, with 8 bases sitting between them. The germline V gene has CDR1 LGHDT and CDR2 YNNKEL (reference sequence). CDR3 loop: CASSQGAGSTDTQYF. The CDR3 nucleotides are TGTGCCAGCAGCCAAGGGGCGGGGAGCACAGATACGCAGTATTTT.

Many counts were recorded for this clonotype. V usage is TRBV25-1 and J usage is TRBJ1-2; the D is unclear. Trimming shortened V by 6 bases and J by 2 bases, and 10 bases separated the two germline ends. Germline lookup yields CDR1 MGHDK and CDR2 SYGVNS. The CDR3 consists of 13 residues. This chain's CDR3 is CASSALPNYGYTF. CDR3 in DNA: TGTGCCAGCAGCGCCCTCCCCAACTATGGCTACACCTTC.

This clonotype was recorded many times. The V and J genes are TRBV3-1 and TRBJ2-1; D uncertain. V was pared by 3 bases and J by 4 bases, with 13 bases between. The germline V gene encodes CDR1 LGHDT and CDR2 YNNKEL (reference sequence). CDR3 length: 15 amino acids. In DNA, the CDR3 is TGTGCCAGCAGCCAGGACGGCGCGGCATACAATGAGCAGTTCTTC. The encoded protein is CASSQDGAAYNEQFF.